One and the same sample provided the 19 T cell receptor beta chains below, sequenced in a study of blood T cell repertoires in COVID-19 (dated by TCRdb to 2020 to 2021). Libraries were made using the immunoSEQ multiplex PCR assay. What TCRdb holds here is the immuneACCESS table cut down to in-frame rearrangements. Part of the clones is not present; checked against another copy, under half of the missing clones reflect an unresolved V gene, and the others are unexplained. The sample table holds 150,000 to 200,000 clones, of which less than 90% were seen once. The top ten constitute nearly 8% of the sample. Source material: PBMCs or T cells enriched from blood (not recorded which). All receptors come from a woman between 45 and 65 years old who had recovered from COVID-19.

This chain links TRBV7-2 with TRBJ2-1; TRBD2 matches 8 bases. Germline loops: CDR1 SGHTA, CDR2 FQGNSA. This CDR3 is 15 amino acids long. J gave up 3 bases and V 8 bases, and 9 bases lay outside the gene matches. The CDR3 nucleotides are TGTGCCAGCGCCCCGTCTAGCGGGTACTACAATGAGCAGTTCTTC. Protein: CASAPSSGYYNEQFF.

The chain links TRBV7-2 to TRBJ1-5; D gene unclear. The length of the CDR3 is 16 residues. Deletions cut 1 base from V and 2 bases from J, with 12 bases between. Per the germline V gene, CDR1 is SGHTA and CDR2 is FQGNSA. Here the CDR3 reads CASSLGVHEGNQPQHF. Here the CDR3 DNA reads TGTGCCAGCAGCTTAGGAGTTCATGAGGGCAATCAGCCCCAGCATTTT.

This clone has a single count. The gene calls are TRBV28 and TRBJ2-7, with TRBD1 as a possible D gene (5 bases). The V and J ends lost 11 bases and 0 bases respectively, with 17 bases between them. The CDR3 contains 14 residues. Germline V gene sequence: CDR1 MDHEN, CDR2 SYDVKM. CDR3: CAQNERTHSYEQYF. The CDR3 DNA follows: TGTGCCCAAAACGAGAGGACACACTCCTACGAGCAGTACTTC.

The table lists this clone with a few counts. CDR3: CASSQLPGHGVGELFF. DNA for the CDR3: TGCGCCAGCAGCCAACTTCCGGGACACGGTGTCGGGGAGCTGTTTTTT. The chain couples TRBV4-1 to TRBJ2-2; perhaps TRBD1 as D (6 bases). Trimming removed 2 bases at V and 7 bases at J, with 17 bases between. The CDR3 extends over 16 amino acids. CDR1 MGHRA and CDR2 YSYEKL come from the germline V gene.

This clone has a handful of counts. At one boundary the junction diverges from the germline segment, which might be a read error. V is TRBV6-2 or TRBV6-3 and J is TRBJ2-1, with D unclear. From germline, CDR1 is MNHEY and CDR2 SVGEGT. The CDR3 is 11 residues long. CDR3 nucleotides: TGTGCCAGCAGTTTCTACTATGAGCAGTTCTTC. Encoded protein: CASSFYYEQFF.

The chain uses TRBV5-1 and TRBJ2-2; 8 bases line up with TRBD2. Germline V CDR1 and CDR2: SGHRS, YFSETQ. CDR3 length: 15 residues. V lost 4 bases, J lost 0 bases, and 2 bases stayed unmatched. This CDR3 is CASSPGGPNTGELFF. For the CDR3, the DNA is TGCGCCAGCAGCCCGGGGGGGCCGAACACCGGGGAGCTGTTTTTT. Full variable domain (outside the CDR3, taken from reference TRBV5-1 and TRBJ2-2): KAGVTQTPRYLIKTRGQQVTLSCSPISGHRSVSWYQQTPGQGLQFLFEYFSETQRNKGNFPGRFSGRQFSNSRSEMNVSTLELGDSALYLCASSPGGPNTGELFFGEGSRLTVL.

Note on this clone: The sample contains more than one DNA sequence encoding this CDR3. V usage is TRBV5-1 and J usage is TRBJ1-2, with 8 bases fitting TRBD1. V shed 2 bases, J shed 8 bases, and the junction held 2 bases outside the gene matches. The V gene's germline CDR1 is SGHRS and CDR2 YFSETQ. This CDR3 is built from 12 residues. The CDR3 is CASSLQGDGYTF. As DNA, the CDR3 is TGCGCCAGCAGCTTACAGGGGGACGGCTACACCTTC.

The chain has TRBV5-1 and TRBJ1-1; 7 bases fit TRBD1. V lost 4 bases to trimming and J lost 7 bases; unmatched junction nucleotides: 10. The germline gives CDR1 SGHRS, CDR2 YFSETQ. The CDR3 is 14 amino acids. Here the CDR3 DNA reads TGCGCCAGCAGCATCGGACAGGAGTCCATTGAAGCTTTCTTT. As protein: CASSIGQESIEAFF.

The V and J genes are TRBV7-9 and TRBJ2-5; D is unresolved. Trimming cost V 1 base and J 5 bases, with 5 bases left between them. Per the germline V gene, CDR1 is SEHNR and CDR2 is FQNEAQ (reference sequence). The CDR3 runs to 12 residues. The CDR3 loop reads CASSLVAETQYF. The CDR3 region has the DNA TGTGCCAGCAGCTTAGTTGCGGAGACCCAGTACTTC.

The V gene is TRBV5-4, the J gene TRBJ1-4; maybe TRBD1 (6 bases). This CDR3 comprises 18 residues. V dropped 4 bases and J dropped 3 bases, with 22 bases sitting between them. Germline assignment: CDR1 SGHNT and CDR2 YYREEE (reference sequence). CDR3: CASSHQGQVTAANEKLFF. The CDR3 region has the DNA TGTGCCAGCAGCCACCAGGGGCAGGTTACGGCAGCTAATGAAAAACTGTTTTTT.

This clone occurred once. DNA of the CDR3: TGTGCCAGCAGCTCCTCAACGGGGGGATTTGGCTACACCTTC. The encoded protein is CASSSSTGGFGYTF. The chain carries TRBV11-2 and TRBJ1-2; D might be TRBD1 (5 bases). V lost 4 bases to trimming and J lost 7 bases, with 16 bases between them. CDR1 is SGHAT and CDR2 is FQNNGV in the germline V gene. The CDR3 is 14 amino acids.

This CDR3 reads CASNDGDYGYTF. For the CDR3, the DNA is TGTGCCAGTAACGACGGAGACTATGGCTACACCTTC. The chain links TRBV19 to TRBJ1-2; D remains unclear. This CDR3 is 12 amino acids long. Germline values: CDR1 LNHDA, CDR2 SQIVND (reference sequence). Trimming stripped 7 bases from V and 3 bases from J, with 9 bases between.

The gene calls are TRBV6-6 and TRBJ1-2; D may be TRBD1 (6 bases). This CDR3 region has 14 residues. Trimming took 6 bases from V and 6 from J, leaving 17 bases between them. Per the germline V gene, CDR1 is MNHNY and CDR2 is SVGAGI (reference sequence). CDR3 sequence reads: CASRGDILRDGYTF. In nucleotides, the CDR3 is TGTGCCAGCAGGGGGGACATTTTAAGGGATGGCTACACCTTC.

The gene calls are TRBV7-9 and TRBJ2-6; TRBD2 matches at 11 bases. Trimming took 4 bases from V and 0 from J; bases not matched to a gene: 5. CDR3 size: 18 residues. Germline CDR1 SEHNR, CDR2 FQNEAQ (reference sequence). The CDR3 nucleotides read TGTGCCAGCAGCTACTGGACTAGCGGGCACTCTGGGGCCAACGTCCTGACTTTC. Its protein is CASSYWTSGHSGANVLTF.

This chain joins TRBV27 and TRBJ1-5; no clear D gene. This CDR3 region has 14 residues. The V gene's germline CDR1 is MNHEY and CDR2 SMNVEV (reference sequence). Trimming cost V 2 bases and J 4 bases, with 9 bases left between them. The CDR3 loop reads CASSLREGNQPQHF. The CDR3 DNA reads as TGTGCCAGCAGTTTAAGAGAGGGAAATCAGCCCCAGCATTTT.

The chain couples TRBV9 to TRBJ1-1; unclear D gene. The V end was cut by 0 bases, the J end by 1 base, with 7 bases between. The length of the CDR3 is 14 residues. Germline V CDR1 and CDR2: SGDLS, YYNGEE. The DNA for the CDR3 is TGTGCCAGCAGCGTAGGTCCCGGGAACACTGAAGCTTTCTTT. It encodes CASSVGPGNTEAFF.

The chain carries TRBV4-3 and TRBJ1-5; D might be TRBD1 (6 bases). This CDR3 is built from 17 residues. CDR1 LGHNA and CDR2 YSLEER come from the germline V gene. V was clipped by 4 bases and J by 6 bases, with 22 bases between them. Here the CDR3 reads CASSPEGGRGGSQPQHF. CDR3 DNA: TGCGCCAGCAGCCCCGAGGGGGGGCGGGGAGGTAGTCAGCCCCAGCATTTT.

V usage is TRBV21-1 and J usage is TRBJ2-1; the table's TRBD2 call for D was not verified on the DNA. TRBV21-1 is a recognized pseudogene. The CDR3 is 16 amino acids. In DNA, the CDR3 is TGTGCCAGCAGCGTACAGCGGACGAGTCGGTACAATGAGCAGTTCTTC. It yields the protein CASSVQRTSRYNEQFF.

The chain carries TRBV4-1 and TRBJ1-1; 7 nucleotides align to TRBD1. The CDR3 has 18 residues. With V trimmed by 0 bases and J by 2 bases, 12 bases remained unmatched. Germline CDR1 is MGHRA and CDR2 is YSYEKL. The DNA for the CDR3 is TGCGCCAGCAGCCAAGATGCCGCCTCAGGGGGGATAAACACTGAAGCTTTCTTT. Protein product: CASSQDAASGGINTEAFF.